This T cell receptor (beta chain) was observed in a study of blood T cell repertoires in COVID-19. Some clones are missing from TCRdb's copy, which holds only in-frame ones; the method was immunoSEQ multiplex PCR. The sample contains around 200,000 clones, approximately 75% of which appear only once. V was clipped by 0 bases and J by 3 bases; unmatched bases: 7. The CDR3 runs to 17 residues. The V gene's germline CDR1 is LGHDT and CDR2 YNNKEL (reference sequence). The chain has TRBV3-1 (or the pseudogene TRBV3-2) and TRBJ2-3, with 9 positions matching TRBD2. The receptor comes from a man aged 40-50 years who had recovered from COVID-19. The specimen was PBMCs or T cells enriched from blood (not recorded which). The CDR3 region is CASSQDLQRGVTDTQYF. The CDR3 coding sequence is TGTGCCAGCAGCCAAGATCTCCAGCGGGGGGTGACAGATACGCAGTATTTT.